This entry features one TCR beta chain sequence. Its matching antigen is unknown. The CDR3 totals 13 residues. Germline V gene lookup returns CDR1 KGHDR and CDR2 SFDVKD. Trimming cost V 9 bases and J 4 bases, with 11 bases left between them. The data stem from a study of blood T cells in healthy people across ages. For the second PCR, which ran for about 6 to 11 cycles, a sample-barcoded 5' primer and a J-beta primer mix were used. TCRdb reprocessed the 5' RACE reads via MiXCR and lists one record per CDR3 protein. Among about 1.4 million distinct CDR3 sequences listed, approximately 59% were seen once. The study's findings and limits: Per million T cells, TCR beta diversity dropped about linearly as age rose.

Specimen: blood. The sequence was obtained from a man aged 18 to 35 in good health. The rearrangement joins TRBV24-1 to TRBJ2-2; perhaps D is TRBD1 or TRBD2 (5 bases each). CDR3 residues: CATRGESTGELFF. In nucleotides, the CDR3 is TGTGCCACCCGAGGGGAATCCACCGGGGAGCTGTTTTTT.